The 19 T cell receptor beta chains below were found in one sample sequenced in a study of shared clonotypes between healthy human individuals. TCRdb's copy holds only in-frame clones and misses some; the assay was immunoSEQ multiplex PCR. The profile shows roughly 2.2 million clones, 90% to 95% of them singletons. The sample comprised naive CD4+ T cells from PBMCs. Subset defined: CD45RA+ positively selected. The source of these receptors is a young man in good health. Some clones in this sample may be carry-over from other donors' samples.

V and J are TRBV5-1 and TRBJ1-3; tentatively, D is TRBD1 (6 bases). CDR1 and CDR2 from the germline V gene are SGHRS and YFSETQ. Deletions cut 4 bases from V and 3 bases from J, with 14 bases between. CDR3 size: 15 residues. The CDR3 region is CASSPQGNGGNTIYF. CDR3 coding DNA: TGCGCCAGCAGCCCACAGGGAAATGGTGGAAACACCATATATTTT.

This clone was seen once. The rearrangement uses TRBV27 and TRBJ1-1; possibly TRBD1 for D (6 bases). V lost 6 bases, J lost 8 bases, and 16 bases lay in between. Germline CDR1 MNHEY, CDR2 SMNVEV (reference sequence). The CDR3 length is 13 residues. The CDR3 DNA follows: TGTGCCAGCAGAACCGGACAGAGGGCCGAAGCTTTCTTT. This translates into CASRTGQRAEAFF.

This rearrangement joins TRBV10-2 to TRBJ2-1, with 8 bases that match TRBD2. The V segment lost 8 bases and the J segment 10 bases; nucleotides outside the gene matches: 10. This CDR3 has 13 residues. Germline V gene lookup returns CDR1 WSHSY and CDR2 SAAADI. As DNA, the CDR3 is TGCGCCAGCGGGCGGGGAGTAGCGGGGGAGCAGTTCTTC. It translates to CASGRGVAGEQFF.

The chain couples TRBV7-8 to TRBJ2-7; 10 nucleotides align to TRBD2. The germline gives CDR1 SGHVS, CDR2 FQNEAQ. The CDR3 is 17 residues long. The trim removed 4 bases at V and 3 bases at J, leaving 12 bases unmatched. The CDR3 loop reads CASSSYRASGSLYEQYF. In DNA, the CDR3 is TGTGCCAGCAGCTCCTATCGGGCTAGCGGGAGCCTCTACGAGCAGTACTTC.

In DNA, the CDR3 is TGTGCCATCCAGGCTAGGTTTGAGGATTATGGCTATGGCTACACCTTC. Amino acids: CAIQARFEDYGYGYTF. The gene calls are TRBV10-3 and TRBJ1-2; D is uncertain. Germline V gene sequence: CDR1 ENHRY, CDR2 SYGVKD. Deletions cut 8 bases from V and 4 bases from J, with 23 bases between. The CDR3 has 16 amino acids.

The chain employs TRBV27 and TRBJ2-7; TRBD2 agrees at 11 bases. The CDR3 is 15 amino acids. V trimming: 5 bases; J trimming: 3 bases; junction bases outside the gene matches: 6. The germline V gene encodes CDR1 MNHEY and CDR2 SMNVEV (reference sequence). CDR3 sequence reads: CASSITSGSYYEQYF. The CDR3 nucleotides are TGTGCCAGCAGTATTACTAGCGGGAGTTACTACGAGCAGTACTTC.

To note about this clone: An end of the junction does not agree with germline; a read error may underlie this. The chain links TRBV7-2 to TRBJ1-1; D is unclear. Germline V CDR1 and CDR2: SGHTA, FQGNSA. The CDR3 is made up of 11 amino acids. Written as DNA, the CDR3 is TGTGCCAGCAGCTCCTTGACGGACCAGGTCTTT. It specifies CASSSLTDQVF.

The chain carries TRBV2 and TRBJ2-4; no reliable D call. In germline, CDR1 is SNHLY, CDR2 FYNNEI. The length of the CDR3 is 14 residues. V lost 8 bases and J lost 3, with 14 bases in between. The CDR3 sequence: CASWTDKGKNIQYF. The CDR3, as DNA: TGTGCCAGCTGGACCGACAAGGGCAAAAACATTCAGTACTTC.

This clone was seen a few times. This rearrangement joins TRBV18 to TRBJ1-3; D not certain. With 0 bases removed from V and 0 bases from J, the gap between germline ends came to 9 bases. Germline V gene data show CDR1 as KGHSH and CDR2 as LQKENI. CDR3 length equals 16 residues. DNA for the CDR3: TGTGCCAGCTCACCACCTCGACTGCCCTCTGGAAACACCATATATTTT. It specifies CASSPPRLPSGNTIYF.

This chain joins TRBV28 and TRBJ2-7; D remains ambiguous. Trimming left V 5 bases short and J 3 bases short, with 17 bases between. CDR1 and CDR2 from the germline V gene are MDHEN and SYDVKM. The CDR3 length is 15 residues. The CDR3 nucleotides are TGTGCCAGCAGTAACGAGGTCCAAAAGCACTACGAGCAGTACTTC. Protein sequence: CASSNEVQKHYEQYF.

Of note for this clone: Other DNA sequences in this sample translate to the same CDR3. The CDR3 reads CASSYSPSNQPQHF. CDR3 DNA sequence: TGTGCCAGCAGTTACTCCCCTAGCAATCAGCCCCAGCATTTT. The chain recombines TRBV6-5 with TRBJ1-5; D uncertain. V shed 0 bases and J shed 0 bases, with 3 bases lying between them. The CDR3 extends over 14 amino acids. Germline V lookup: CDR1 MNHEY, CDR2 SVGAGI.

CDR3 sequence reads: CASSPESRFYGYTF. The CDR3 nucleotides read TGTGCCAGCTCACCAGAGTCACGGTTCTATGGCTACACCTTC. This chain uses TRBV18 with TRBJ1-2; D unresolved. Germline V CDR1 and CDR2: KGHSH, LQKENI. CDR3 length: 14 amino acids. Trimming removed 2 bases from V and 4 bases from J, with 11 bases in between.

This chain joins TRBV6-6 and TRBJ1-5; 8 nucleotides match TRBD1. Trimming removed 6 bases from V and 1 base from J; junction bases left unmatched: 5. The CDR3 is 15 amino acids. Germline V gene sequence: CDR1 MNHNY, CDR2 SVGAGI (reference sequence). CDR3 protein: CASRVGQGSNQPQHF. The CDR3 nucleotides are TGTGCCAGCAGGGTTGGACAGGGAAGCAATCAGCCCCAGCATTTT.

V gene TRBV5-4 combines with J gene TRBJ2-1, with TRBD1 matching over 7 bases. The J segment lost 7 bases and the V segment lost 0 bases, leaving 7 bases of the junction unmatched. The CDR3 totals 15 residues. The germline V gene encodes CDR1 SGHNT and CDR2 YYREEE (reference sequence). CDR3 region: CASSLDGHRGNEQFF. As DNA, the CDR3 is TGTGCCAGCAGCTTGGACGGCCACAGGGGTAATGAGCAGTTCTTC.

This clone was observed a single time. The CDR3 loop is CASSTPGADTQYF. The DNA of the CDR3 is TGTGCCAGCAGTACCCCGGGCGCAGATACGCAGTATTTT. The J gene is TRBJ2-3, the V gene TRBV6-5; D is ambiguous. The CDR3 totals 13 residues. The ends were cut back, 5 bases at V and 4 bases at J, with 10 bases in the middle. Germline CDR1 is MNHEY and CDR2 is SVGAGI.

The chain employs TRBV19 and TRBJ1-5; 7 nucleotides line up with TRBD1. There are 16 residues in the CDR3. V was clipped by 1 base and J by 2 bases; unmatched bases: 5. CDR1 and CDR2 from the germline V gene are LNHDA and SQIVND (reference sequence). The CDR3 here is CASSIVIGQGNQPQHF. The CDR3 nucleotides read TGTGCCAGTAGTATAGTAATAGGACAGGGCAATCAGCCCCAGCATTTT.

The chain recombines TRBV30 with TRBJ1-5; D is uncertain. Germline CDR1 is GTSNPN and CDR2 is SVGIG (reference sequence). V lost 1 base and J lost 5, with 9 bases in between. CDR3 length: 13 residues. The CDR3 DNA reads TGTGCCTGGAGTGAGGACTACCATCAGCCCCAGCATTTT. This codes for CAWSEDYHQPQHF.

This rearrangement joins TRBV28 to TRBJ2-5, with 7 nucleotides matching TRBD2. From germline, CDR1 is MDHEN and CDR2 SYDVKM. The V gene end was trimmed by 10 bases and the J gene end by 4 bases; junction bases not matched to a gene: 9. The CDR3 is 13 residues long. The CDR3 spells CATLGGSGETQYF. Here the CDR3 DNA reads TGTGCCACATTAGGCGGGAGTGGAGAGACCCAGTACTTC.

The chain recombines TRBV28 with TRBJ2-7; maybe TRBD1 (6 bases). Germline assignment: CDR1 MDHEN and CDR2 SYDVKM. There are 15 residues in the CDR3. Trimming took off 5 bases at V and 0 bases at J, with 14 bases between the two ends. CDR3 sequence (DNA): TGTGCCAGCAGTGTAGCAGGGGCTGGCTCCTACGAGCAGTACTTC. Amino acids: CASSVAGAGSYEQYF.